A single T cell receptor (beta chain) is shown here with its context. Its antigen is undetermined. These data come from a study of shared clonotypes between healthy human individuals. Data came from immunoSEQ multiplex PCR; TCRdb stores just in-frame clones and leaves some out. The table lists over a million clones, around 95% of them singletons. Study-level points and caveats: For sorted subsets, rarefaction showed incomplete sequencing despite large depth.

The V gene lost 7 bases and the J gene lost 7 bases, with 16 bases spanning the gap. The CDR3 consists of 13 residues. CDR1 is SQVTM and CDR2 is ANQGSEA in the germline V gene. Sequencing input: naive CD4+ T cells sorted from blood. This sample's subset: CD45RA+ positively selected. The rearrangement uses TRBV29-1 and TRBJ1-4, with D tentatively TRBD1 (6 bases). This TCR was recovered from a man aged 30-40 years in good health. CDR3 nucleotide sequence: TGCAGCGCCGGGACAACCGGACGTGAAAAACTGTTTTTT. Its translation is CSAGTTGREKLFF.